The clone carrying this TCR beta chain has just a few counts. What it binds is unknown. This CDR3 is built from 13 residues. From germline, CDR1 is MNHEY and CDR2 SVGAGI. Trimming took off 0 bases at V and 6 bases at J, with 6 bases between the two ends. The data were obtained in a study of early T cells in non-severe SARS-CoV-2 infection. In the study overall: The study sequenced bulk RNA from unsorted whole blood, with chains unpaired.

Study-level findings and limits: Database matching using VDJdb favored anti-spike CD8 responses, with private and CD4 specificities left missing.

Molecules of cDNA were individually given unique molecular identifiers that were attached to them. TCRdb used MiXCR to reprocess the 5' RACE reads, holding one entry per CDR3 protein. The sample lists tens of thousands of distinct CDR3 sequences; 12% to 15% were seen once. This sequence was found in an adult who was a healthcare worker with PCR-confirmed SARS-CoV-2 infection or an uninfected control (not recorded which). The sequencing sample was made of whole blood. J is TRBJ1-5 and V is TRBV6-5; D unclear. The CDR3 loop is CASSYSEGQPQHF. CDR3 bases: TGTGCCAGCAGTTACTCGGAAGGTCAGCCCCAGCATTTT.